One and the same sample provided the 27 T cell receptor beta chains below, sequenced in a study of blood T cell repertoires in COVID-19 (dated by TCRdb to between 2020 and 2021). The library relied on the immunoSEQ multiplex PCR assay. The immuneACCESS repertoire file appears here via TCRdb, limited to in-frame rearrangements. These files lack a portion of the clones; in checked studies, under half of the deficit traces to unresolved V genes, and the cause of the others is not known. Present in this sample are roughly 250,000 clones, 80% to 90% of which were seen just once. The top ten clonotypes cover approximately 4.2% of the sample. Sample: PBMCs or T cells enriched from blood (not recorded which). The source is a woman in her twenties or thirties who had recovered from COVID-19.

This sequence joins TRBV9 and TRBJ1-2, with a tentative D call TRBD1 (5 bases). Deletions cut 0 bases from V and 2 bases from J, with 11 bases between. Germline loops: CDR1 SGDLS, CDR2 YYNGEE. CDR3 size: 15 residues. CDR3 nucleotide sequence: TGTGCCAGCAGCGTAGTACCAGGGTGGAACTATGGCTACACCTTC. This sequence encodes CASSVVPGWNYGYTF.

This clone was counted once. The J gene is TRBJ2-3, the V gene TRBV7-2, with 9 positions matching TRBD2. Germline CDR1 and CDR2: SGHTA and FQGNSA. The V segment lost 1 base and the J segment 3 bases; nucleotides outside the gene matches: 2. This CDR3 comprises 15 residues. The CDR3 protein is CASSLVAGVTDTQYF. DNA of the CDR3: TGTGCCAGCAGCTTAGTAGCGGGGGTAACAGATACGCAGTATTTT.

This clone appeared once. J is TRBJ2-3 and V is TRBV5-4; D is possibly TRBD2 (6 bases). Looked up from germline, CDR1 is SGHNT and CDR2 is YYREEE (reference sequence). This CDR3 spans 15 amino acids. The V end was cut by 2 bases, the J end by 0 bases, with 10 bases between. The CDR3 DNA follows: TGTGCCAGCAGCTTTGGGGGGATGAGCACAGATACGCAGTATTTT. Translation: CASSFGGMSTDTQYF.

This sequence joins TRBV28 and TRBJ2-1; 12 bases agree with TRBD2. This CDR3 region has 16 residues. CDR1 is MDHEN and CDR2 is SYDVKM in the germline V gene. V gave up 4 bases and J gave up 4 bases; unmatched junction bases: 5. The CDR3 is CASSSGLAGMYNEQFF. The CDR3 nucleotides are TGTGCCAGCAGTTCGGGACTAGCGGGCATGTACAATGAGCAGTTCTTC.

V usage is TRBV10-3 and J usage is TRBJ1-2, with a weak D call TRBD1 (6 bases). With 4 bases removed from V and 8 bases from J, the gap between germline ends came to 14 bases. This CDR3 comprises 13 residues. Germline-derived CDR1 and CDR2 are ENHRY and SYGVKD. CDR3 DNA: TGTGCCATCAGTGTAGGGGGGGCCGTAGGCTACACCTTC. Its protein product is CAISVGGAVGYTF.

The rearrangement links TRBV3-1 (or the pseudogene TRBV3-2) to TRBJ1-5; TRBD1 matches 7 bases. This CDR3 is 14 amino acids long. Germline V gene data show CDR1 as LGHDT and CDR2 as YNNKEL (reference sequence). V shed 6 bases and J 5 bases; nucleotides not matched to a gene: 7. The CDR3 DNA sequence: TGTGCCAGCAGTCCGGAAGGGGGCCATCAGCCCCAGCATTTT. It is translated as CASSPEGGHQPQHF.

The chain is built from TRBV4-1 and TRBJ2-4; D gene uncertain. From germline, CDR1 is MGHRA and CDR2 YSYEKL. The CDR3 has 15 amino acids. V was pared by 1 base and J by 0 bases, with 7 bases between. As DNA, the CDR3 is TGCGCCAGCAGCCAAGCGATAGTAGCCAAAAACATTCAGTACTTC. Protein sequence: CASSQAIVAKNIQYF.

The chain uses TRBV11-3 and TRBJ2-7; D remains unclear. In germline, CDR1 is SGHNT, CDR2 YENEEA. The CDR3 has 14 amino acids. Deletions cut 1 base from V and 2 bases from J, with 9 bases between. The CDR3, as DNA: TGTGCCAGCAGCTTAGGCGGCACCACCTACGAGCAGTACTTC. It specifies CASSLGGTTYEQYF. The variable domain in full, completed from reference TRBV11-3 and TRBJ2-7, reads EAGVVQSPRYKIIEKKQPVAFWCNPISGHNTLYWYLQNLGQGPELLIRYENEEAVDDSQLPKDRFSAERLKGVDSTLKIQPAELGDSAVYLCASSLGGTTYEQYFGPGTRLTVT.

The rearrangement joins TRBV11-2 to TRBJ1-2; TRBD1 matches 7 bases. Germline loops: CDR1 SGHAT, CDR2 FQNNGV. J gave up 4 bases and V 5 bases, and 10 bases lay outside the gene matches. CDR3 length: 15 amino acids. The CDR3: CASSHHRGKGYGYTF. CDR3 coding DNA: TGTGCCAGCAGCCATCACAGGGGAAAGGGCTATGGCTACACCTTC.

This chain joins TRBV19 and TRBJ2-3; D possibly corresponds to TRBD1 (6 bases). Germline assignment: CDR1 LNHDA and CDR2 SQIVND (reference sequence). The CDR3 has 14 residues. V was clipped by 6 bases and J by 2 bases, with 12 bases between them. This CDR3 is CASRNREPTDTQYF. The CDR3 bases are TGTGCCAGTAGGAACAGGGAACCCACAGATACGCAGTATTTT. The complete variable domain, with remaining parts taken from reference TRBV19 and TRBJ2-3, reads DGGITQSPKYLFRKEGQNVTLSCEQNLNHDAMYWYRQDPGQGLRLIYYSQIVNDFQKGDIAEGYSVSREKKESFPLTVTSAQKNPTAFYLCASRNREPTDTQYFGPGTRLTVL.

The rearrangement joins TRBV10-1 to TRBJ2-2; a possible D gene is TRBD1 (5 bases). The ends were cut back, 0 bases at V and 4 bases at J, with 12 bases in the middle. Germline CDR1 is WNHNN and CDR2 is SYGVQD (reference sequence). The CDR3 is made up of 16 amino acids. The CDR3 region has the DNA TGCGCCAGCAGTGAGTCTGACAAGGGGCCCACCGGGGAGCTGTTTTTT. It yields the protein CASSESDKGPTGELFF.

This chain joins TRBV4-2 and TRBJ2-4, with 12 bases aligning to TRBD2. V shed 1 base, J shed 2 bases, and the junction held 12 bases outside the gene matches. The CDR3 has 20 residues. CDR1 and CDR2 (germline): LGHNA, YNFKEQ. The CDR3 DNA reads as TGTGCCAGCAGCCAAGTATCTAGCGGGGGGGCGCGGTCCCCCAAAAACATTCAGTACTTC. Its translation: CASSQVSSGGARSPKNIQYF.

The V call is TRBV6-7, the J call TRBJ2-7; 9 bases align to TRBD2. TRBV6-7 qualifies as an ORF whose function is uncertain. This CDR3 has 12 amino acids. V lost 9 bases, J lost 5 bases, and 5 bases stayed unmatched. Written as DNA, the CDR3 is TGTGCCAGACTCCGGACTAGCGACGAGCAGTACTTC. This gives the protein CARLRTSDEQYF.

The chain recombines TRBV5-1 with TRBJ1-6; possibly TRBD1 for D (6 bases). CDR1 is SGHRS, CDR2 YFSETQ, per germline. Between the trimmed V and J ends, which lost 4 bases and 7 bases, there was a span of 12 bases. The CDR3 length is 14 residues. The CDR3 is CASSVQGPNSPLHF. CDR3 coding DNA: TGCGCCAGCAGCGTACAGGGACCAAATTCACCCCTCCACTTT.

The chain recombines TRBV19 with TRBJ2-3, with TRBD2 matching 10 bases. J lost 0 bases, V lost 5 bases, and 8 bases had no gene match. CDR3 size: 17 residues. CDR1 is LNHDA, CDR2 SQIVND, per germline (reference sequence). This chain's CDR3 is CASSLISGRLSTDTQYF. CDR3 nucleotide sequence: TGTGCCAGTAGTCTTATTAGCGGGAGGCTTAGCACAGATACGCAGTATTTT.

This chain joins TRBV2 and TRBJ1-1; the D is unclear. V shed 6 bases and J shed 6 bases, with 14 bases lying between them. The CDR3 length is 13 residues. The germline gives CDR1 SNHLY, CDR2 FYNNEI. The CDR3 DNA sequence: TGTGCCAGCAGGAAGGGCGGGCCCCCTGAAGCTTTCTTT. It is translated as CASRKGGPPEAFF.

The chain is built from TRBV19 and TRBJ2-4, with 8 positions matching TRBD2. Germline V gives CDR1 LNHDA, CDR2 SQIVND (reference sequence). The CDR3 spans 15 residues. V was clipped by 2 bases and J by 5 bases; unmatched bases: 5. CDR3 residues: CASSIITGGENIQYF. As DNA, the CDR3 is TGTGCCAGTAGTATAATCACGGGAGGGGAAAACATTCAGTACTTC.

This clone was seen a single time. The chain combines TRBV5-1 with TRBJ2-7; D may be TRBD2 (6 bases). The CDR3 has 15 amino acids. Germline CDR1 reads SGHRS; CDR2 reads YFSETQ. V lost 0 bases and J 0 bases, leaving 10 bases between the germline ends. This CDR3 is CASSLGGDPSYEQYF. CDR3 nucleotides: TGCGCCAGCAGCTTGGGCGGGGACCCCTCCTACGAGCAGTACTTC.

This sequence joins TRBV28 and TRBJ2-7; a possible D gene is TRBD2 (6 bases). The germline V and J ends were trimmed by 2 bases and 6 bases, with 20 bases remaining between them. CDR3 length: 16 amino acids. In germline, CDR1 is MDHEN, CDR2 SYDVKM. The chain's CDR3 is CASSLRGNPPRGEQYF. CDR3 DNA sequence: TGTGCCAGCAGTTTAAGGGGCAATCCGCCGCGGGGCGAGCAGTACTTC.

The chain has TRBV7-9 and TRBJ2-7; the match to TRBD1 covers 9 bases. CDR3 size: 15 residues. Trimming at V came to 5 bases and at J to 7 bases, leaving 12 bases not matched to a gene. Germline loops: CDR1 SEHNR, CDR2 FQNEAQ (reference sequence). The DNA of the CDR3 is TGTGCCAGCAGCCCACCGGGACAGGGCGGGTGGGAGCAGTACTTC. This translates into CASSPPGQGGWEQYF.

The chain has TRBV4-2 and TRBJ2-1; 9 bases map to TRBD2. This CDR3 contains 19 residues. Trimming removed 0 bases from V and 6 bases from J; junction bases left unmatched: 15. CDR1 and CDR2 from the germline V gene are LGHNA and YNFKEQ. CDR3 region: CASSQDRSSGGLSRNEQFF. CDR3 sequence (DNA): TGTGCCAGCAGCCAAGATCGGTCCAGCGGGGGGCTCTCCCGCAATGAGCAGTTCTTC.

CDR3 coding DNA: TGTGCCAGCTCACCGGGACTAGCGGGGGATATTGAGACCCAGTACTTC. It specifies CASSPGLAGDIETQYF. The J gene is TRBJ2-5, the V gene TRBV18; 14 bases match TRBD2. Germline V gene data show CDR1 as KGHSH and CDR2 as LQKENI. Unmatched junction bases numbered 5, after V lost 3 bases and J lost 5 bases. The CDR3 runs to 16 residues.

This clone was seen a few times. This sequence joins TRBV21-1 and TRBJ2-1; the D call of TRBD1 is as the table states it, not checked on the DNA. TRBV21-1 represents a pseudogene. The CDR3 length is 14 residues. CDR3 nucleotide sequence: TGTGCCAGAAAACAGGGGGGACAGGTCAATGAGCAGTTCTTC. Translated, it gives CARKQGGQVNEQFF.

The rearrangement joins TRBV2 to TRBJ1-5; D perhaps matches TRBD1 (6 bases). This CDR3 has 15 amino acids. V lost 6 bases and J lost 3, with 15 bases in between. The germline CDR1 and CDR2 sequences are SNHLY and FYNNEI. For the CDR3, the DNA is TGTGCCAGCAGAGAGGATGGACAGCCCAATCAGCCCCAGCATTTT. This translates into CASREDGQPNQPQHF.

This clone was observed a handful of times. In DNA form, the CDR3 reads TGTGCCATCAGTGCTACGGACAGGGGTGACACCGGGGAGCTGTTTTTT. It encodes CAISATDRGDTGELFF. The chain has TRBV10-3 and TRBJ2-2, with TRBD1 matching 9 bases. Germline CDR1 reads ENHRY; CDR2 reads SYGVKD. V was clipped by 4 bases and J by 3 bases; unmatched bases: 6. CDR3 length: 16 amino acids.

This chain links TRBV28 with TRBJ1-5, with a weak D call TRBD1 (5 bases). The germline CDR1 and CDR2 sequences are MDHEN and SYDVKM. The CDR3 runs 13 residues. Trimming shortened V by 6 bases and J by 7 bases, and 13 bases separated the two germline ends. CDR3 sequence: CASRLGRMQPQHF. CDR3 DNA sequence: TGTGCCAGCAGGCTGGGGCGCATGCAGCCCCAGCATTTT.

About this clone: Germline is not matched at one junction end, which may reflect a read error. CDR3 nucleotide sequence: TGCGCCAGCAACCAACCGGGACAGACCCTAAGGCAGTTCTTC. Its translation is CASNQPGQTLRQFF. The chain links TRBV4-1 to TRBJ2-1; 7 bases fit TRBD1. Germline V lookup: CDR1 MGHRA, CDR2 YSYEKL. The CDR3 length is 14 residues.